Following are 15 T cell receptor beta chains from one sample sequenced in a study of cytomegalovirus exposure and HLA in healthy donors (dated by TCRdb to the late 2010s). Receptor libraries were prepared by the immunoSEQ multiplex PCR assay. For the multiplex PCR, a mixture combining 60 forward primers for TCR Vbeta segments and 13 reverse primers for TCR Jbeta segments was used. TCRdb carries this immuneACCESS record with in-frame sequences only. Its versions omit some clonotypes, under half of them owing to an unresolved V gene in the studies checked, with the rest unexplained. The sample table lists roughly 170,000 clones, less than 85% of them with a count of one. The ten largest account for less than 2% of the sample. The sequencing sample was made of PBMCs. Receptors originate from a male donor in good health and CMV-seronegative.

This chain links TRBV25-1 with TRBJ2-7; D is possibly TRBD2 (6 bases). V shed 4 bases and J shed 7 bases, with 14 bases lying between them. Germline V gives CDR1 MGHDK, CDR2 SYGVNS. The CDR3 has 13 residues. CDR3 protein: CASSVFKGGEQYF. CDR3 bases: TGTGCCAGCAGTGTTTTTAAGGGAGGAGAGCAGTACTTC.

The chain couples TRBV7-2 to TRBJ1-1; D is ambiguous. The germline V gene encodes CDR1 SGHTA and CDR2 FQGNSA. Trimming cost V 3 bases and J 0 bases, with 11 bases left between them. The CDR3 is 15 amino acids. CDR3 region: CASSFLVSVNTEAFF. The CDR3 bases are TGTGCCAGCAGCTTCTTGGTTAGCGTGAACACTGAAGCTTTCTTT.

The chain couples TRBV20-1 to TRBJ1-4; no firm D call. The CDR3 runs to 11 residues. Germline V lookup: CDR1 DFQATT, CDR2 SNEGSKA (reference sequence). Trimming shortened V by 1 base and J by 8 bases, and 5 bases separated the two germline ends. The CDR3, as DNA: TGCAGTGCTAGAGTGGAGGAAAAACTGTTTTTT. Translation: CSARVEEKLFF.

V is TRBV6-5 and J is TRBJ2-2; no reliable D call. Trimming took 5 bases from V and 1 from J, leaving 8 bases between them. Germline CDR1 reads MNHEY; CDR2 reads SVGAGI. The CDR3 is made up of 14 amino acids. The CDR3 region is CASSVQLNTGELFF. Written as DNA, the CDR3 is TGTGCCAGCAGTGTACAGTTGAACACCGGGGAGCTGTTTTTT.

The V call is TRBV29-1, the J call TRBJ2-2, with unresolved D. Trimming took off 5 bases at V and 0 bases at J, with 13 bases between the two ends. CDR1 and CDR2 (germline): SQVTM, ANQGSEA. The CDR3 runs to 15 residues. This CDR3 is CSVLSSYTNTGELFF. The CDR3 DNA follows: TGCAGCGTTCTGAGCTCATATACGAACACCGGGGAGCTGTTTTTT.

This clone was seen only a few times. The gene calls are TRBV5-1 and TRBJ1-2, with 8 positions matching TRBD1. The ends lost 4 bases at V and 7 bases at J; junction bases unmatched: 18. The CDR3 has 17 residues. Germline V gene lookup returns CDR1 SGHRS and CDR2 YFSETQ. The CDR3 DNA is TGCGCCAGCAGCCAACCTACGGACAGGGCCCTACCCCCTGGCTACACCTTC. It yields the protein CASSQPTDRALPPGYTF.

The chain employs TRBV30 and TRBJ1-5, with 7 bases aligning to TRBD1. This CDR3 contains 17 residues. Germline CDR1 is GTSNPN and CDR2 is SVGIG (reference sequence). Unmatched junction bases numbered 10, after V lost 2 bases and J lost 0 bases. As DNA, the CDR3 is TGTGCCTGGAGTTTGCCCTGGGACAGACCTAGCAATCAGCCCCAGCATTTT. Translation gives CAWSLPWDRPSNQPQHF. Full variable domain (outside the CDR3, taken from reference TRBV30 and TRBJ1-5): SQTIHQWPATLVQPVGSPLSLECTVEGTSNPNLYWYRQAAGRGLQLLFYSVGIGQISSEVPQNLSASRPQDRQFILSSKKLLLSDSGFYLCAWSLPWDRPSNQPQHFGDGTRLSIL.

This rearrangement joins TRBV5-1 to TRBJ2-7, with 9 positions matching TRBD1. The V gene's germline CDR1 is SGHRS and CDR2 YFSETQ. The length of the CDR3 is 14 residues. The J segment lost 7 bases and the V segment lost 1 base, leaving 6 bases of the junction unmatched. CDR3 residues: CASSLRDRALEQYF. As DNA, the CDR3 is TGCGCCAGCAGCTTGAGGGACAGGGCTTTGGAGCAGTACTTC. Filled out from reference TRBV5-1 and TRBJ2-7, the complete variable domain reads KAGVTQTPRYLIKTRGQQVTLSCSPISGHRSVSWYQQTPGQGLQFLFEYFSETQRNKGNFPGRFSGRQFSNSRSEMNVSTLELGDSALYLCASSLRDRALEQYFGPGTRLTVT.

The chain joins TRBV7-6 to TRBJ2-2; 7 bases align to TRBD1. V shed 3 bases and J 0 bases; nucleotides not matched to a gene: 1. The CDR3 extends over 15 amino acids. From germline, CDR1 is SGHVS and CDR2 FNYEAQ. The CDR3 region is CASSFGTANTGELFF. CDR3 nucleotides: TGTGCCAGCAGCTTCGGGACAGCGAACACCGGGGAGCTGTTTTTT.

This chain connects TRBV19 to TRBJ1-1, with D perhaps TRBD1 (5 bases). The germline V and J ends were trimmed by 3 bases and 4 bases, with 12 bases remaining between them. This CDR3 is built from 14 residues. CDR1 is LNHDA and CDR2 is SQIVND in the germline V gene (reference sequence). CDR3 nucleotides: TGTGCCAGTAGTATTGGGATAGGGGCCACTGAAGCTTTCTTT. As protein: CASSIGIGATEAFF.

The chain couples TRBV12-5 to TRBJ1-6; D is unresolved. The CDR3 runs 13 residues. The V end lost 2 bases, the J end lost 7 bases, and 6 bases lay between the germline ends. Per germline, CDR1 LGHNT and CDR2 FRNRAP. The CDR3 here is CASGLNLNSPLHF. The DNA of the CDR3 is TGTGCTAGTGGTTTGAATTTAAATTCACCCCTCCACTTT.

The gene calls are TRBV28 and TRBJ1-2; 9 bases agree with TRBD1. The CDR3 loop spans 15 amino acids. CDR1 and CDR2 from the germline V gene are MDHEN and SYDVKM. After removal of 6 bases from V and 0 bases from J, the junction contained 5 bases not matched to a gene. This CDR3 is CASRETGGTNYGYTF. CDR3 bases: TGTGCCAGCAGGGAGACAGGGGGAACTAACTATGGCTACACCTTC.

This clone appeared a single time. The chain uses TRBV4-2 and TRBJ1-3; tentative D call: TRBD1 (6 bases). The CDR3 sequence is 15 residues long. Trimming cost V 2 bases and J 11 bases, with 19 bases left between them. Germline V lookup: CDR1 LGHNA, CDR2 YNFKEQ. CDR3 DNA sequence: TGTGCCAGCAGCCAACCCCCCGGACAGTCAAGAGCCATATATTTT. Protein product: CASSQPPGQSRAIYF.

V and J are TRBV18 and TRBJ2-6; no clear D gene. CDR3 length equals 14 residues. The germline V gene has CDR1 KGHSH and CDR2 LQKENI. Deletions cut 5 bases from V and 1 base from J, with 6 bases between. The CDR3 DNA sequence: TGTGCCAGCTCAGTAGATTCTGGGGCCAACGTCCTGACTTTC. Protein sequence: CASSVDSGANVLTF.

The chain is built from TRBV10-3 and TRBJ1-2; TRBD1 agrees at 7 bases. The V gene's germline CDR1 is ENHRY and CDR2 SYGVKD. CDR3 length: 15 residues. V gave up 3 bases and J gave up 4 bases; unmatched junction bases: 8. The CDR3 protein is CAISESTGRVYGYTF. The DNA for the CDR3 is TGTGCCATCAGTGAATCGACAGGGCGAGTCTATGGCTACACCTTC.